This TCR beta chain came from a study of T-cell memory formation after mild COVID-19. Barcoded TCR alpha and TCR beta cDNA libraries with UMIs came from 5'RACE using constant-segment primers. MiXCR was run by TCRdb on the 5' RACE reads, yielding one entry per CDR3 protein. The sample contains roughly 560,000 distinct CDR3 sequences, roughly 20% of which appear only once. On this clonotype: Its antigen is not known.

Whole-study findings and limits: Contracting CD8+ clones were enriched in EMRA, CD4+ mainly in CM and EM. Second-wave clones peaking on day 37 lacked confirmed SARS-CoV-2 specificity. Pre-infection memory showed some responding clones, and this suggested that cross-reactive memory joined.

Germline V gene sequence: CDR1 DFQATT, CDR2 SNEGSKA (reference sequence). V was trimmed by 5 bases and J by 0 bases, leaving 11 bases between them. The CDR3 has 15 residues. The clonotype originates from an adult woman who had mild COVID-19 (a few samples of this study predate the infection). Cell type and time point are not known. This chain connects TRBV20-1 to TRBJ1-6; a possible D gene is TRBD1 (5 bases). What was sequenced was PBMCs or a T cell subset sorted from them (not recorded which). The CDR3 nucleotides are TGCAGTGCTCAAGGGGACGGCTCCTATAATTCACCCCTCCACTTT. It yields the protein CSAQGDGSYNSPLHF.